These 32 T cell receptor beta chains were all obtained from the same sample, sequenced in a study of T cell responses to AZD1222 COVID-19 vaccine. TCRdb's table, derived via immunoSEQ multiplex PCR, lists solely in-frame clones and lacks some. The repertoire holds approximately 64,000 clones, with 84% as singletons. Sequencing was performed on peripheral blood, taken on day 0 of AZD1222 vaccination. The origin of the receptors is an adult in good health.

This sequence joins TRBV11-3 and TRBJ2-7; 8 bases are shared with TRBD1. Germline V CDR1 and CDR2: SGHNT, YENEEA. Trimming took 0 bases from V and 3 from J; bases not matched to a gene: 10. CDR3 length: 17 residues. The CDR3 loop reads CASSLEASEDRVYEQYF. CDR3 nucleotides: TGTGCCAGCAGCTTAGAGGCCTCCGAGGACAGGGTCTACGAGCAGTACTTC.

J is TRBJ1-3 and V is TRBV3-1 (or the pseudogene TRBV3-2); D not resolved. V shed 1 base and J shed 3 bases, with 4 bases lying between them. Germline loops: CDR1 LGHDT, CDR2 YNNKEL (reference sequence). The CDR3 has 13 amino acids. CDR3 DNA sequence: TGTGCCAGCAGCCAAGGCAGTGGAAACACCATATATTTT. Its protein is CASSQGSGNTIYF.

The gene calls are TRBV4-2 and TRBJ2-7; D is undetermined. The V and J ends lost 4 bases and 3 bases respectively, with 10 bases between them. Germline V gene data show CDR1 as LGHNA and CDR2 as YNFKEQ. The CDR3 loop spans 13 amino acids. CDR3 sequence: CASSPRGRYEQYF. The CDR3 DNA reads TGTGCCAGCAGCCCACGAGGACGCTACGAGCAGTACTTC.

The chain couples TRBV12-1 to TRBJ2-1; the table assigns TRBD2, which was not confirmed against the DNA. TRBV12-1 is reported as a pseudogene. The CDR3 contains 16 residues. The CDR3 spells CASSSLTSGGSNEQFF. CDR3 DNA sequence: TGTGCCAGCAGCTCACTGACTAGCGGGGGCTCTAATGAGCAGTTCTTC.

V and J are TRBV6-5 and TRBJ2-1, with 7 positions matching TRBD1. This CDR3 comprises 13 residues. Trimming cost V 6 bases and J 5 bases; bases outside gene matches: 4. CDR1 is MNHEY, CDR2 SVGAGI, per germline. CDR3 in amino acids: CASRTGPHNEQFF. As DNA, the CDR3 is TGTGCCAGCAGGACAGGGCCACACAATGAGCAGTTCTTC.

The table lists this clone with a count of one. The CDR3 bases are TGTGCCAGCAGTATTGAGAGGGGAAACACTGAAGCTTTCTTT. As protein: CASSIERGNTEAFF. The V gene is TRBV2, the J gene TRBJ1-1; D perhaps matches TRBD1 (5 bases). The germline CDR1 and CDR2 sequences are SNHLY and FYNNEI. The CDR3 extends over 14 amino acids. Trimming took off 5 bases at V and 2 bases at J, with 12 bases between the two ends.

The CDR3 region has the DNA TGTGCCAGCAGTCCTCTACCCGGGGAGAGCAATGAGCAGTTCTTC. This sequence encodes CASSPLPGESNEQFF. The chain employs TRBV6-5 and TRBJ2-1; D is perhaps TRBD2 (5 bases). Germline loops: CDR1 MNHEY, CDR2 SVGAGI. This CDR3 contains 15 residues. Trimming removed 5 bases at V and 6 bases at J, with 17 bases between.

This chain uses TRBV29-1 with TRBJ2-7, with D possibly TRBD1 on 5 matching bases. The CDR3 contains 12 residues. Germline CDR1 SQVTM, CDR2 ANQGSEA. V was cut by 4 bases and J by 5 bases, with 12 bases left in between. CDR3 bases: TGCAGCGTTGCAAGGGGATTAAACGAGCAGTACTTC. It codes for CSVARGLNEQYF.

The chain couples TRBV7-2 to TRBJ2-7, with a weak D call TRBD2 (5 bases). The V gene lost 5 bases and the J gene lost 3 bases, with 11 bases spanning the gap. In germline, CDR1 is SGHTA, CDR2 FQGNSA. The CDR3 has 13 amino acids. CDR3 in amino acids: CASSNRGFYEQYF. CDR3 sequence (DNA): TGTGCCAGCAGCAACCGGGGTTTCTACGAGCAGTACTTC.

About this clone: At the DNA level, this CDR3 is encoded by other sequences in the same sample as well. This chain uses TRBV5-1 with TRBJ2-1; D unresolved. The CDR3 contains 14 residues. Germline V gene lookup returns CDR1 SGHRS and CDR2 YFSETQ. The ends were cut back, 0 bases at V and 8 bases at J, with 12 bases in the middle. Written as DNA, the CDR3 is TGCGCCAGCAGCTTGGCCCAAGTAGGTGATGAGCAGTTCTTC. Translation: CASSLAQVGDEQFF.

The genes are TRBV27 and TRBJ2-7; a possible D gene is TRBD2 (6 bases). V shed 10 bases and J shed 0 bases, with 19 bases lying between them. Germline V gene sequence: CDR1 MNHEY, CDR2 SMNVEV (reference sequence). This CDR3 is built from 15 residues. In DNA, the CDR3 is TGTGCCACCAGGAGGGGCAAGGGGACCTCCTACGAGCAGTACTTC. It specifies CATRRGKGTSYEQYF.

The chain combines TRBV4-1 with TRBJ1-2; D is unclear. The CDR3 consists of 16 residues. The V end lost 1 base, the J end lost 2 bases, and 14 bases lay between the germline ends. Germline-derived CDR1 and CDR2 are MGHRA and YSYEKL. As DNA, the CDR3 is TGCGCCAGCAGCCAAGGGGGAGCCGAACTCAACTATGGCTACACCTTC. As protein: CASSQGGAELNYGYTF.

This sequence joins TRBV7-2 and TRBJ2-1; D is tentatively TRBD1 or TRBD2 (6 bases each). Germline values: CDR1 SGHTA, CDR2 FQGNSA. Trimming cost V 5 bases and J 6 bases, with 20 bases left between them. This CDR3 is built from 16 residues. The CDR3 DNA reads TGTGCCAGCAGCCCCCGGGGGTTTCGGGGGCTCAATGAGCAGTTCTTC. Protein sequence: CASSPRGFRGLNEQFF.

This chain joins TRBV9 and TRBJ2-3, with D tentatively TRBD1 (6 bases). V was cut by 0 bases and J by 3 bases, with 17 bases left in between. From germline, CDR1 is SGDLS and CDR2 YYNGEE. This CDR3 is 17 amino acids long. The CDR3 reads CASSVDPFRGKTDTQYF. CDR3 nucleotide sequence: TGTGCCAGCAGCGTAGACCCATTCAGGGGAAAGACAGATACGCAGTATTTT.

The CDR3 coding sequence is TGTGCCAGCAGCTTCTTCGAGGGGGACAATGAGCAGTTCTTC. Encoded protein: CASSFFEGDNEQFF. The chain employs TRBV7-2 and TRBJ2-1; tentatively, D is TRBD1 (6 bases). Germline assignment: CDR1 SGHTA and CDR2 FQGNSA. This CDR3 comprises 14 residues. With 3 bases removed from V and 5 bases from J, the gap between germline ends came to 11 bases.

The V call is TRBV7-9, the J call TRBJ2-5, with D perhaps being TRBD1 or TRBD2 (5 bases each). This CDR3 comprises 15 residues. Germline CDR1 reads SEHNR; CDR2 reads FQNEAQ (reference sequence). V lost 4 bases to trimming and J lost 1 base, with 13 bases between them. DNA for the CDR3: TGTGCCAGCAGCTACCGGGACGGCCTCCAAGAGACCCAGTACTTC. It codes for CASSYRDGLQETQYF.

V usage is TRBV28 and J usage is TRBJ1-4; D is unclear. Germline loops: CDR1 MDHEN, CDR2 SYDVKM. Between the trimmed V and J ends, which lost 11 bases and 4 bases, there was a span of 11 bases. The CDR3 extends over 12 amino acids. The CDR3 region has the DNA TGTGCCTCGGGCAGTGATAATGAAAAACTGTTTTTT. Protein product: CASGSDNEKLFF.

The chain carries TRBV10-3 and TRBJ1-1, with D perhaps TRBD1 (6 bases). Trimming shortened V by 8 bases and J by 2 bases, and 12 bases separated the two germline ends. This CDR3 has 13 amino acids. Germline V CDR1 and CDR2: ENHRY, SYGVKD. The CDR3 coding sequence is TGTGCCATCGGGGGCGCCTTTAACACTGAAGCTTTCTTT. This gives the protein CAIGGAFNTEAFF.

The chain uses TRBV5-1 and TRBJ1-5, with TRBD1 matching over 8 bases. Germline trimming cut 4 bases from V and 6 bases from J; bases unmatched to any gene: 6. Germline-derived CDR1 and CDR2 are SGHRS and YFSETQ. The CDR3 totals 14 residues. The CDR3, as DNA: TGCGCCAGCAGCGCACAGGGGGGGATTCAGCCCCAGCATTTT. This translates into CASSAQGGIQPQHF.

The chain combines TRBV7-9 with TRBJ2-7; 11 bases match TRBD2. Germline V gene data show CDR1 as SEHNR and CDR2 as FQNEAQ (reference sequence). Trimming removed 3 bases from V and 0 bases from J; junction bases left unmatched: 4. This CDR3 region has 16 residues. DNA for the CDR3: TGTGCCAGCAGCTTCTTAGCGGGGGGGAGCTCCTACGAGCAGTACTTC. Protein sequence: CASSFLAGGSSYEQYF. The full variable domain, in which reference TRBV7-9 and TRBJ2-7 provide the parts outside the CDR3, is DTGVSQNPRHKITKRGQNVTFRCDPISEHNRLYWYRQTLGQGPEFLTYFQNEAQLEKSRLLSDRFSAERPKGSFSTLEIQRTEQGDSAMYLCASSFLAGGSSYEQYFGPGTRLTVT.

The chain recombines TRBV28 with TRBJ1-4, with D maybe TRBD1 (5 bases). The CDR3 covers 14 residues. V was trimmed by 3 bases and J by 4 bases, leaving 9 bases between them. The germline V gene encodes CDR1 MDHEN and CDR2 SYDVKM. CDR3: CASSLGGVNEKLFF. The CDR3 DNA reads as TGTGCCAGCAGTTTGGGAGGGGTTAATGAAAAACTGTTTTTT.

V gene TRBV30 combines with J gene TRBJ2-7; no firm D call. CDR3 length: 12 residues. V was trimmed by 2 bases and J by 3 bases, leaving 8 bases between them. Germline CDR1 GTSNPN, CDR2 SVGIG (reference sequence). CDR3 sequence reads: CAWSILGYEQYF. Here the CDR3 DNA reads TGTGCCTGGAGTATATTGGGCTACGAGCAGTACTTC. Full variable domain (missing parts from reference TRBV30 and TRBJ2-7): SQTIHQWPATLVQPVGSPLSLECTVEGTSNPNLYWYRQAAGRGLQLLFYSVGIGQISSEVPQNLSASRPQDRQFILSSKKLLLSDSGFYLCAWSILGYEQYFGPGTRLTVT.

V is TRBV5-8 and J is TRBJ2-5; D is ambiguous. This CDR3 region has 14 residues. Trimming left V 1 base short and J 3 bases short, with 10 bases between. CDR1 is SGHTS, CDR2 YDEGEE, per germline. This CDR3 is CASSLFSLEETQYF. The CDR3 coding sequence is TGTGCCAGCAGCTTGTTCTCCCTGGAAGAGACCCAGTACTTC.

The chain employs TRBV6-5 and TRBJ2-3; D call uncertain. This CDR3 comprises 13 residues. V was shortened by 5 bases and J by 1 base, with 7 bases between the two germline ends. Germline CDR1 reads MNHEY; CDR2 reads SVGAGI. The CDR3, as DNA: TGTGCCAGCAGTCCGCCGGGCACAGATACGCAGTATTTT. Translating gives CASSPPGTDTQYF.

This chain joins TRBV19 and TRBJ2-1; D unclear. The CDR3 length is 15 residues. Trimming left V 6 bases short and J 0 bases short, with 12 bases between. The germline gives CDR1 LNHDA, CDR2 SQIVND (reference sequence). CDR3 sequence reads: CASSEDASSYNEQFF. CDR3 nucleotides: TGTGCCAGTAGCGAGGACGCAAGCTCCTACAATGAGCAGTTCTTC.

In DNA form, the CDR3 reads TGTGCCAGCAGTGACACAGCCTACGAGCAGTACTTC. This gives the protein CASSDTAYEQYF. The J gene is TRBJ2-7, the V gene TRBV6-1; no reliable D call. Trimming stripped 3 bases from V and 2 bases from J, with 5 bases between. Looked up from germline, CDR1 is MNHNS and CDR2 is SASEGT. The CDR3 consists of 12 residues.

A few counts support this clone. This sequence joins TRBV21-1 and TRBJ2-5; TRBD1 is taken as the D call from the table, unchecked against the DNA. TRBV21-1 is annotated as a pseudogene. CDR3 length equals 15 residues. CDR3 region: CASSKPGQGSETQYF. For the CDR3, the DNA is TGTGCCAGCAGCAAACCGGGACAGGGTTCAGAGACCCAGTACTTC.

The chain joins TRBV10-3 to TRBJ1-2; 10 bases are a match to TRBD1. V shed 4 bases and J 4 bases; nucleotides not matched to a gene: 0. The CDR3 spans 13 residues. Germline V gene sequence: CDR1 ENHRY, CDR2 SYGVKD. For the CDR3, the DNA is TGTGCCATCAGTGGGGACAGGGGCTATGGCTACACCTTC. This codes for CAISGDRGYGYTF.

The chain uses TRBV5-1 and TRBJ1-1, with D tentatively TRBD1 (6 bases). The germline V and J ends were trimmed by 4 bases and 1 base, with 14 bases remaining between them. Germline lookup yields CDR1 SGHRS and CDR2 YFSETQ. CDR3 size: 15 residues. In nucleotides, the CDR3 is TGCGCCAGCAGCCATTCTACAGGGCCGAACACTGAAGCTTTCTTT. Protein sequence: CASSHSTGPNTEAFF. The whole variable domain, filled in from reference TRBV5-1 and TRBJ1-1, reads KAGVTQTPRYLIKTRGQQVTLSCSPISGHRSVSWYQQTPGQGLQFLFEYFSETQRNKGNFPGRFSGRQFSNSRSEMNVSTLELGDSALYLCASSHSTGPNTEAFFGQGTRLTVV.

The chain employs TRBV28 and TRBJ1-5; D may be TRBD1 (6 bases). CDR3 length equals 16 residues. Germline lookup yields CDR1 MDHEN and CDR2 SYDVKM. V shed 2 bases and J shed 7 bases, with 18 bases lying between them. CDR3: CASSLGMTGYSQPQHF. CDR3 nucleotides: TGTGCCAGCAGTTTAGGGATGACAGGTTACAGCCAGCCCCAGCATTTT.

Within the sample, this clone is medium-sized (0.01 to 0.1%). Written as DNA, the CDR3 is TGTGCCAGTAGTATGGGACAGGAAATAGGGACCCAGTACTTC. Amino acids: CASSMGQEIGTQYF. The chain employs TRBV19 and TRBJ2-5; 8 bases are shared with TRBD1. The germline gives CDR1 LNHDA, CDR2 SQIVND (reference sequence). The V gene end was trimmed by 3 bases and the J gene end by 7 bases; junction bases not matched to a gene: 7. The CDR3 totals 14 residues.

The chain links TRBV7-7 to TRBJ2-7, with a weak D call TRBD1 (7 bases). With 6 bases removed from V and 6 bases from J, the gap between germline ends came to 21 bases. This CDR3 region has 15 residues. Germline-derived CDR1 and CDR2 are SSHAT and FNYEAQ (reference sequence). CDR3 region: CASRTYVTGRCEQYF. The CDR3 DNA reads TGTGCCAGCAGGACTTACGTGACAGGGAGGTGCGAGCAGTACTTC.